This T cell receptor (beta chain) is drawn from a study of T-cell reconstitution after alpha-beta-depleted transplantation in children. Findings of the study overall: Recipient T cells and thymic progenitors that survived were the source of the high TCRbeta diversity seen at day 60 in some patients. One year post-transplant, T-cell counts and diversity were largely derived from T cells produced anew. Expanded clones from the graft, numbering several hundred, reportedly supplied alpha-beta T cells about two months after transplant.

Trimming pared 0 bases from V and 0 bases from J, leaving 10 bases between. This CDR3 spans 16 amino acids. The germline V gene has CDR1 SGHNT and CDR2 YYREEE (reference sequence). On this clonotype itself: Antigen unknown.

A TCRbeta library incorporating unique molecular identifiers was prepared. Via MiXCR, TCRdb re-called the PCR reads, giving one row per CDR3 protein. Here the sample spans roughly 790,000 distinct CDR3 sequences, 15% to 20% being singletons. The origin of this receptor is a male patient between 5 and 17 years old who had a stem cell transplant for acute lymphoblastic leukemia, so the T cells may come from the graft donor. Material: PBMCs, mostly from graft donor cells, obtained 360 days after TCRalphabeta/CD19-depleted stem cell transplant. The chain combines TRBV5-4 with TRBJ2-1, with no clear D. The CDR3 nucleotides read TGTGCCAGCAGCTTGGCTTATGTCAGCTCCTACAATGAGCAGTTCTTC. This encodes CASSLAYVSSYNEQFF.